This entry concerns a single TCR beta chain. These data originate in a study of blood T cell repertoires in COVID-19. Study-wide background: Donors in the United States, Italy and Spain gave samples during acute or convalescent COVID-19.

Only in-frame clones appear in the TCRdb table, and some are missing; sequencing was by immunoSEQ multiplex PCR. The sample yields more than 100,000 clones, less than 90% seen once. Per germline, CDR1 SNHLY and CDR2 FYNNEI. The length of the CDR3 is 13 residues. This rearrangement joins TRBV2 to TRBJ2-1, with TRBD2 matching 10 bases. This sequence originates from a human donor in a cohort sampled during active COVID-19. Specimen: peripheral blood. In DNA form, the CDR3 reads TGTGCAGAAAGCGGGGGGGACTTCAATGAGCAGTTCTTC. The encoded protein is CAESGGDFNEQFF.